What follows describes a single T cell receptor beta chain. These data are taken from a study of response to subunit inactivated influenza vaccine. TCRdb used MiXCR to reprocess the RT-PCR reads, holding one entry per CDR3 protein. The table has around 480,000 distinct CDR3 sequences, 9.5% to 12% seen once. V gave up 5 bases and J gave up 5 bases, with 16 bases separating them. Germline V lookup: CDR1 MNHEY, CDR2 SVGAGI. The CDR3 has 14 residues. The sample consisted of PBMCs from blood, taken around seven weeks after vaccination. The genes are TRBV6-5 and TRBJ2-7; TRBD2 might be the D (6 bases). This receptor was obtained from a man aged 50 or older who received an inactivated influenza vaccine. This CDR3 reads CASSHRWRDDEQYF. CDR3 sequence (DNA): TGTGCCAGCAGTCACCGATGGAGGGACGACGAGCAGTACTTC.